The rows below give T cell receptor beta chains drawn from one sample of a study of cytomegalovirus exposure and HLA in healthy donors. Some clones are missing from TCRdb's copy, which holds only in-frame ones; the method was immunoSEQ multiplex PCR. The sample shows 95,000 to 150,000 clones, roughly 80% of them seen only once. Sequencing was done on a sample of PBMCs. The receptors here all came from a man aged 25 to 40 in good health and CMV-seronegative. CDR3s include the opening cysteine and the closing phenylalanine or tryptophan. D genes are given only for firm matches. Some rows mark clone size as missing; the rest say once, few, many or name a class of expanded clone.

J | V | D | size | DNA | CDR3
TRBJ1-1 | TRBV11-3 | - | - | TGTGCCAGCAGCCCCACGACAGGCGCACATCCTTTCTTT | CASSPTTGAHPFF
TRBJ2-3 | TRBV5-4 | - | - | TGTGCCAGCACTCCGGGGGGCGCATCTAGGGCAGATACGCAGTATTTT | CASTPGGASRADTQYF
TRBJ2-7 | TRBV28 | - | - | TGTGCCAGCAGCCTCAAAAATCCCCGATCCCAGGGCAGGAGCTCCTACGAGCAGTACTTC | CASSLKNPRSQGRSSYEQYF
TRBJ2-2 | TRBV9 | - | - | TGTGCCAGCAGCGTAGGTTCTGCGGGCGGGGAGCTGTTTTTT | CASSVGSAGGELFF
TRBJ1-4 | TRBV18 | - | few | TGTGCCAGCTCGACGTCGGACAGTTTTTTAGGAAAACTGTTTTTT | CASSTSDSFLGKLFF
TRBJ1-6 | TRBV11-2 | TRBD1 | - | TGTGCCAGCAGCTCCTTCCGGGGGGACAGGAGCTCCTATAATTCACCCCTCCACTTT | CASSSFRGDRSSYNSPLHF
TRBJ1-1 | TRBV15 | - | - | TGTGCCACCAGCAGAGACGCACGGAGGGTGGAAGCTTTCTTT | CATSRDARRVEAFF
TRBJ1-6 | TRBV28 | - | - | TGTGCCAGCAGTCCTAGCCTCGGGAGGGCGGATAATTCACCCCTCCACTTT | CASSPSLGRADNSPLHF
TRBJ1-1 | TRBV30 | TRBD1 | - | TGTGCCTGGAGTCCGACAGGGGGCCACACTGAAGCTTTCTTT | CAWSPTGGHTEAFF
TRBJ1-5 | TRBV28 | TRBD1 | - | TGTGCCAGCAGTTTGTCCCCCGGGACAGGGGTTCGTCAGCCCCAGCATTTT | CASSLSPGTGVRQPQHF
TRBJ1-2 | TRBV23-1 | - | - | TGCGCCAGCACCGACAATGGACGTCTCGGGAGGGACTATGGCTACACCTTC | CASTDNGRLGRDYGYTF
TRBJ2-2 | TRBV7-2 | - | - | TGTGCCAGCAACGACAGAGCGGGCCCAATTACCGGGGAGCTGTTTTTT | CASNDRAGPITGELFF
TRBJ1-3 | TRBV7-2 | - | - | TGTGCCAGCGGAGTCTCTGGAAACACCATATATTTT | CASGVSGNTIYF
TRBJ2-1 | TRBV15 | - | once | TGTGCCACCAGCAGAGGAGAGGACAATGAGCAGTTCTTC | CATSRGEDNEQFF
TRBJ1-5 | TRBV14 | - | few | TGTGCCAGCAGCCTGGACTCTGATCAGCCCCAGCATTTT | CASSLDSDQPQHF
TRBJ2-3 | TRBV5-4 | - | - | TGTGCCAGCAGCTTGGCCGGGTCTGGCGCAGATACGCAGTATTTT | CASSLAGSGADTQYF
TRBJ1-1 | TRBV5-4 | TRBD1 | - | TGTGCCAGCAGCTTGGACCCGACAGGGATCGGCACTGAAGCTTTCTTT | CASSLDPTGIGTEAFF
TRBJ1-6 | TRBV30 | TRBD1 | - | TGTGCCTGCCCCGGGACAGGGCCTAATTCACCCCTCCACTTT | CACPGTGPNSPLHF
TRBJ1-4 | TRBV5-1 | TRBD1 | - | TGCGCCAGCAGCTTGGCCGGGACAGGCAATGAAAAACTGTTTTTT | CASSLAGTGNEKLFF
TRBJ1-6 | TRBV2 | - | - | TGTGCCAGCAGTGAAGGGTTCAGGGCTTCACCCCTCCACTTT | CASSEGFRASPLHF
TRBJ2-1 | TRBV7-2 | - | few | TGTGCCAGCAGCTTAGATAGACGACTTTACAATGAGCAGTTCTTC | CASSLDRRLYNEQFF
TRBJ2-3 | TRBV5-1 | - | few | TGCGCCAGCAGCCCGGGGGGCCCTAGCACAGATACGCAGTATTTT | CASSPGGPSTDTQYF
TRBJ2-3 | TRBV15 | TRBD1 | - | TGTGCCACCAGACAGGGGGCGACAGATACGCAGTATTTT | CATRQGATDTQYF
TRBJ1-1 | TRBV7-8 | TRBD1 | - | TGTGCCAGCAGCATAGGGACAGAGAACACTGAAGCTTTCTTT | CASSIGTENTEAFF
TRBJ2-5 | TRBV12-2 | - | - | TGTGCAAGTCGCTTAGATACTACAAGGGACAACCGTGCGCAGTACTTC | CASRLDTTRDNRAQYF
TRBJ2-3 | TRBV27 | - | - | TGTGCCAGCAATTGTCCCACCTGCTGGCCAGATACGCAGTATTTT | CASNCPTCWPDTQYF
TRBJ2-1 | TRBV7-2 | - | once | TGTGCCAGCAGCTCCCCACGGAGGGGTCAAATATACAATGAGCAGTTCTTC | CASSSPRRGQIYNEQFF
TRBJ1-2 | TRBV2 | - | - | TGTGCCAGCAGGGGGCCGGCGGGGACCCCCGGCGGCTACACCTTC | CASRGPAGTPGGYTF
TRBJ2-1 | TRBV4-1 | - | - | TGCGCCAGCAGCTACCACAGGGAGCAGTTCTTC | CASSYHREQFF
TRBJ2-3 | TRBV6-6 | TRBD2 | - | TGTGCCAGCAGTTACGGCCTAGCGGGGGGGCGAGATACGCAGTATTTT | CASSYGLAGGRDTQYF
TRBJ2-1 | TRBV10-2 | TRBD2 | - | TGCGCCACTCCGAAAGTAGGATCAGCGGGGGATGAGCAGTTCTTC | CATPKVGSAGDEQFF
TRBJ1-3 | TRBV6-1 | - | - | TGTGCCAGCAGTGCCCAGGGATCTGGAACCACCATATATTTT | CASSAQGSGTTIYF
TRBJ2-6 | TRBV19 | - | - | TGTGCCAGTAGTATTGATTACAGGTCTTCTGGGGCCAACGTCCTGACTTTC | CASSIDYRSSGANVLTF
TRBJ2-1 | TRBV25-1 | - | - | TGTGCCAGCAGTGGGGCGGGACCACTCAATGAGCAGTTCTTC | CASSGAGPLNEQFF
TRBJ1-5 | TRBV2 | - | few | TGTGCCAGCAGTGAGAATAACCCAGGGTGGGATCAGCCCCAGCATTTT | CASSENNPGWDQPQHF
TRBJ1-4 | TRBV19 | - | once | TGTGCCAGTAGTATTGGGCAGGGCACTACTGAAAAACTGTTTTTT | CASSIGQGTTEKLFF
TRBJ1-6 | TRBV11-2 | TRBD1 | - | TGTGCCAGCAGCGAACGGACAGGGGGCTCCTATAATTCACCCCTCCACTTT | CASSERTGGSYNSPLHF
TRBJ1-6 | TRBV4-3 | - | few | TGCGCCAGCAGCCAAGGGACGAGGGTTCATTCACCCCTCCACTTT | CASSQGTRVHSPLHF
TRBJ2-2 | TRBV10-3 | - | - | TGTGCCATCAAGACACCAGACACCGGGGAGCTGTTTTTT | CAIKTPDTGELFF